A selection of T cell receptor beta chains follows, all from one sample in a study of blood T cell repertoires in COVID-19. Method: immunoSEQ multiplex PCR; TCRdb's copy keeps in-frame clones and lacks some. The profile shows around 120,000 clones, around 90% of them singletons. The sample comprised peripheral blood. The receptors shown here come from an older woman with COVID-19, enrolled during active disease. Each CDR3 is given with its conserved first and last residue. Each record gives: D gene, J gene, V gene, clone size, CDR3 protein, CDR3 DNA. A D gene is named only where the DNA matches it firmly. Clone size is stated in some rows and not others, as once, few, many or a class when expanded.

>-|TRBJ2-4|TRBV23-1|-
CASSLSKNIQYF
TGCGCCAGCAGTCTCTCCAAAAACATTCAGTACTTC
>TRBD1|TRBJ1-1|TRBV5-6|-
CASSWDRVLLNTEAFF
TGTGCCAGCAGCTGGGACAGGGTATTGTTGAACACTGAAGCTTTCTTT
>-|TRBJ1-5|TRBV5-6|-
CASSSTGTGPQHF
TGTGCCAGCAGCTCCACAGGGACCGGGCCCCAGCATTTT
>-|TRBJ1-1|TRBV3-1/TRBV3-2|-
CASSQTPGWGGGEAFF
TGTGCCAGCAGCCAAACCCCCGGGTGGGGCGGGGGTGAAGCTTTCTTT
>-|TRBJ1-6|TRBV2|few
CASSGHGGSGSPLHF
TGTGCCAGCAGTGGGCACGGCGGCTCGGGATCACCCCTCCACTTT
>-|TRBJ1-2|TRBV4-2|-
CASSPGGGPLVGRAVRYGYTF
TGTGCCAGCAGCCCCGGTGGGGGCCCGTTGGTGGGGCGCGCCGTGAGGTATGGCTACACCTTC
>-|TRBJ2-7|TRBV19|-
CASTFLTPSDF
TGTGCCAGTACCTTTTTGACCCCGAGCGACTTC
>-|TRBJ1-1|TRBV27|-
CASSFRAGRTEAFF
TGTGCCAGCAGTTTTAGGGCAGGGCGGACTGAAGCTTTCTTT
>-|TRBJ1-3|TRBV7-2|-
CASSFSGGLRNTIYF
TGTGCCAGCAGCTTTTCGGGAGGTCTTAGAAACACCATATATTTT
>TRBD1|TRBJ1-1|TRBV19|-
CASTHRVQGSTEAFF
TGTGCCAGTACCCATCGTGTACAGGGGTCCACTGAAGCTTTCTTT
>TRBD2|TRBJ2-5|TRBV10-3|-
CAISGGGTQETQYF
TGTGCCATCAGTGGCGGGGGGACACAAGAGACCCAGTACTTC
>-|TRBJ1-2|TRBV7-9|-
CASSLGMNYGYTF
TGTGCCAGCAGCTTAGGTATGAACTATGGCTACACCTTC
>-|TRBJ2-1|TRBV7-9|-
CASSPYPSYNEQFF
TGTGCCAGCAGCCCCTATCCCTCCTACAATGAGCAGTTCTTC
>-|TRBJ1-4|TRBV6-5|once
CASSYGSGYAGKLFF
TGTGCCAGCAGTTACGGGTCGGGGTACGCCGGGAAACTGTTTTTT
>TRBD1|TRBJ1-5|TRBV2|-
CASTRDRGMAEPQHF
TGTGCCAGCACCCGGGACAGGGGGATGGCGGAGCCCCAGCATTTT
>TRBD1|TRBJ2-7|TRBV2|-
CASRPWTGAGYEQYF
TGTGCCAGCAGGCCTTGGACAGGGGCGGGATACGAGCAGTACTTC
>-|TRBJ2-5|TRBV21-1|-
CASSKEVPRSTGGPQETQYF
TGTGCCAGCAGCAAAGAGGTCCCTCGCAGTACAGGGGGCCCACAAGAGACCCAGTACTTC
>-|TRBJ1-3|TRBV30|-
CAWSVGGAGNTIYF
TGTGCCTGGAGTGTCGGAGGGGCTGGAAACACCATATATTTT
>-|TRBJ1-2|TRBV30|few
CAWSVQRERLGTF
TGTGCCTGGAGTGTACAACGGGAACGTCTGGGCACCTTC
>-|TRBJ1-1|TRBV7-6|-
CASSPLGPGGAFF
TGTGCCAGCAGCCCATTAGGACCGGGAGGAGCTTTCTTT
>TRBD2|TRBJ2-7|TRBV3-1/TRBV3-2|-
CASSQEYVPSGEQYF
TGTGCCAGCAGCCAAGAGTACGTGCCTAGCGGCGAGCAGTACTTC
>TRBD1|TRBJ1-2|TRBV7-2|-
CASSLTRQGTNYGYTF
TGTGCCAGCAGCCTGACGCGACAGGGGACCAACTATGGCTACACCTTC
>TRBD2|TRBJ2-7|TRBV27|once
CASSWGPTSGQYEQYF
TGTGCCAGCAGTTGGGGACCGACTAGCGGCCAATACGAGCAGTACTTC